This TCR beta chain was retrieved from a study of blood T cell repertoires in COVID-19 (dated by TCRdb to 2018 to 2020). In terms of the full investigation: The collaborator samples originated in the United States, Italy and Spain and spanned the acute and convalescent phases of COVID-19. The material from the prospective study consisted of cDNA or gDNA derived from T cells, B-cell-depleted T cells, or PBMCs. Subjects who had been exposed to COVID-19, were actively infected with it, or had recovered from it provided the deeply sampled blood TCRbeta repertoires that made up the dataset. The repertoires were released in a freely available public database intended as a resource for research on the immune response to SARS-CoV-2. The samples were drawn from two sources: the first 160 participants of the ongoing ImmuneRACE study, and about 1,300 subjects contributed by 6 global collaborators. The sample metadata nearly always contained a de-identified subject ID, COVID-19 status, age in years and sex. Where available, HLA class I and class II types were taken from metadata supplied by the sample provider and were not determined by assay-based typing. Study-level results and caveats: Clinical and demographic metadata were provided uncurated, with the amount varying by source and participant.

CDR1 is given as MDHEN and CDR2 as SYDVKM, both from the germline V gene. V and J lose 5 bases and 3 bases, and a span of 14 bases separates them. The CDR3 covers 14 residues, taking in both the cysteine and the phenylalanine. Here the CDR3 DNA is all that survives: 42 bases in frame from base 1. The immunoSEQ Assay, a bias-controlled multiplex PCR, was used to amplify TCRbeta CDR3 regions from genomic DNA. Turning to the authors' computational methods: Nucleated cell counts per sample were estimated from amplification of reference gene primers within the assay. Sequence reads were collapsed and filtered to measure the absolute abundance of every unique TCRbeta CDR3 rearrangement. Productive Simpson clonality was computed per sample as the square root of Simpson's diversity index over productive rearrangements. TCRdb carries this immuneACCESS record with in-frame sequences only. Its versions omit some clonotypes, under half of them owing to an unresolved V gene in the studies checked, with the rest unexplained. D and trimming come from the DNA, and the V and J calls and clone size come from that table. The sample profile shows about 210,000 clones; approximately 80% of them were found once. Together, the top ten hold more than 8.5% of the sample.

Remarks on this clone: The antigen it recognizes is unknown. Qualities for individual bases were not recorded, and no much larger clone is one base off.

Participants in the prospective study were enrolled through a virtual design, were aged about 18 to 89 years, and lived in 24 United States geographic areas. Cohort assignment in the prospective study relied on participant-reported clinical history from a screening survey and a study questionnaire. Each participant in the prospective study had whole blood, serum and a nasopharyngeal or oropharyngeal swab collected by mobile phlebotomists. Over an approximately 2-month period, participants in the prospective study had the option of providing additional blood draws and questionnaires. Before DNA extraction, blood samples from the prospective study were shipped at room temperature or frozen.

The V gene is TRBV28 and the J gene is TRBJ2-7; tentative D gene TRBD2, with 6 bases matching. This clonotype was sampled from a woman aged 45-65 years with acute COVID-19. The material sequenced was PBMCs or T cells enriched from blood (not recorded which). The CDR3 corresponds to CASSISGEIYEQYF. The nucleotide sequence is TGTGCCAGCAGTATTAGCGGAGAAATCTACGAGCAGTACTTC.